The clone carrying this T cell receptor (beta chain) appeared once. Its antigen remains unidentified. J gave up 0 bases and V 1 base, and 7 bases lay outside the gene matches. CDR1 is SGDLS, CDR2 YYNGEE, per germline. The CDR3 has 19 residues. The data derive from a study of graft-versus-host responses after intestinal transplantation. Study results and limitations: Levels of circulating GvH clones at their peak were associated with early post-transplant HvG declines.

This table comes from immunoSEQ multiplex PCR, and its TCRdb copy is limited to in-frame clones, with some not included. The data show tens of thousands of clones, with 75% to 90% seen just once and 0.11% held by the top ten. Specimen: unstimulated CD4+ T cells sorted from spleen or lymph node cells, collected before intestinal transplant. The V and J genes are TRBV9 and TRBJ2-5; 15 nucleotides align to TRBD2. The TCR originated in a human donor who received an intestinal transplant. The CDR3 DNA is TGTGCCAGCAGCGTATCCTCCGGGACTAGCGGGGGGAACCAAGAGACCCAGTACTTC. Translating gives CASSVSSGTSGGNQETQYF.